This T cell receptor (beta chain) was documented in a study of OX40 agonist ivuxolimab in advanced cancers. Study background: The eligibility criteria allowed prior anti-PD-1, anti-PD-L1 or anti-CTLA-4 therapy, and 40% had some.

The study, taken as a whole, reports: Expanded clones were, on average, more numerous among CD8+ T cells than CD4+.

Data came from immunoSEQ multiplex PCR; TCRdb stores just in-frame clones and leaves some out. Among about 66,000 clones, roughly nine tenths were seen once, and the ten largest hold just over 2%. In this sample, this clone turned up once. What it recognizes is unknown. Anyone with autoimmune disease history or systemic immunosuppression was excluded. Samples were taken at baseline and on day 1 of cycles 4 and 7. This sequence originates from an adult with an advanced solid tumor such as melanoma, head and neck, liver or kidney cancer. Sample: CD4+ or CD8+ T cells sorted from blood, taken in a trial of the OX40 agonist ivuxolimab.

The CDR3: CASSSVLSTGSSYEQYF. CDR3 nucleotide sequence: TGTGCCAGCAGTTCCGTCTTATCGACAGGGAGCTCCTACGAGCAGTACTTC. The chain couples TRBV28 to TRBJ2-7; 7 nucleotides align to TRBD1. This CDR3 has 17 residues. Trimming cost V 4 bases and J 0 bases; bases outside gene matches: 12. Per germline, CDR1 MDHEN and CDR2 SYDVKM.